This TCR beta chain comes out of a study of blood T cell repertoires in COVID-19. This CDR3 region has 15 residues. Germline CDR1 and CDR2: SGHNT and YYREEE (reference sequence). V was clipped by 0 bases and J by 5 bases; unmatched bases: 7. Produced via immunoSEQ multiplex PCR; TCRdb's table is partial and in-frame only. The sample holds hundreds of thousands of clones, just under 85% seen once. Only one count was recorded for this clone. The sample was peripheral blood. The chain employs TRBV5-4 and TRBJ1-2; 7 bases fit TRBD1. This receptor was identified in a man of 80 years or more with acute or convalescent COVID-19. CDR3 nucleotides: TGTGCCAGCAGCTTGGTGAGGGACAGTTTTTATGGCTACACCTTC. This gives the protein CASSLVRDSFYGYTF.